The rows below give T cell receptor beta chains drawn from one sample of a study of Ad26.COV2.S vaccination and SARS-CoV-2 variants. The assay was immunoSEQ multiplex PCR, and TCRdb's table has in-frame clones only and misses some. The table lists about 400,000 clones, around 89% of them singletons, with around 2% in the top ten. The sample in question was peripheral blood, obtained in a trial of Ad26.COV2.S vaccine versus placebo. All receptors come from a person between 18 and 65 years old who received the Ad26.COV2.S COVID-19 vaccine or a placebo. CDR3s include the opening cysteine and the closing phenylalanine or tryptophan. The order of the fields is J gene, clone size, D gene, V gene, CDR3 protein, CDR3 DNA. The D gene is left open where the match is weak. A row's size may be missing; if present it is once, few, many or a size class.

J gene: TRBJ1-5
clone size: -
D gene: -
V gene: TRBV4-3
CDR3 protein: CASSQARTLREPQHF
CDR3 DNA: TGCGCCAGCAGCCAAGCCCGGACTTTGAGGGAGCCCCAGCATTTT

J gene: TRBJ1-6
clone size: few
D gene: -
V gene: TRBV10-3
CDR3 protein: CAIRDATENSPLHF
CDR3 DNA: TGTGCCATCAGGGACGCAACCGAGAATTCACCCCTCCACTTT

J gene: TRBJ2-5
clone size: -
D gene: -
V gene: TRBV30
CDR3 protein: CATGVGPRGETQYF
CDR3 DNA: TGTGCAACTGGAGTAGGACCTCGGGGGGAGACCCAGTACTTC

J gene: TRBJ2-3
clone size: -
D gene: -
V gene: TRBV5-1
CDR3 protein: CASSSDRASTDTQYF
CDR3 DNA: TGCGCCAGCAGCTCCGACAGAGCTAGCACAGATACGCAGTATTTT

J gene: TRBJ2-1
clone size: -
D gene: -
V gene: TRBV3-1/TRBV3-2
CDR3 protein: CASSQGGFNEQFF
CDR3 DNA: TGTGCCAGCAGCCAAGGAGGATTCAATGAGCAGTTCTTC

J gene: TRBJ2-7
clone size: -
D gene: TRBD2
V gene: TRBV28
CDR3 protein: CASSQAGAYEQYF
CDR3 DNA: TGTGCCAGCAGTCAAGCGGGGGCCTACGAGCAGTACTTC

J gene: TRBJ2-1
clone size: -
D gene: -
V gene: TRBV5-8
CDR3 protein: CASSLGPRGRTIYNEQFF
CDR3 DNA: TGTGCCAGCAGCTTGGGGCCGCGGGGACGGACGATATACAATGAGCAGTTCTTC

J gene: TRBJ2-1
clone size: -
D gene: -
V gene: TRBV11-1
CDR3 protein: CASSPDRRTYNEQFF
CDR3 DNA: TGTGCCAGCAGTCCGGATAGGCGGACTTACAATGAGCAGTTCTTC

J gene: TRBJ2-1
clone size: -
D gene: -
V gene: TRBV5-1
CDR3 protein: CASSPEAASSYNEQFF
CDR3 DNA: TGCGCCAGCAGCCCAGAAGCGGCCAGCTCCTACAATGAGCAGTTCTTC

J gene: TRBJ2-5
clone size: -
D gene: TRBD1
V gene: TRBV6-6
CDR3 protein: CASSYPGTGQETQYF
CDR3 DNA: TGTGCCAGCAGTTATCCCGGGACAGGCCAAGAGACCCAGTACTTC

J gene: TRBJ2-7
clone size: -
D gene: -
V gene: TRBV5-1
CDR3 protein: CASSLRGYEQYF
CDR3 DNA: TGCGCCAGCAGCTTGCGCGGCTACGAGCAGTACTTC

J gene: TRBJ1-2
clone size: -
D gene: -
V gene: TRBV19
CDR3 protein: CASSISRQGYTF
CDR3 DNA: TGTGCCAGTAGTATTAGCAGGCAGGGCTACACCTTC

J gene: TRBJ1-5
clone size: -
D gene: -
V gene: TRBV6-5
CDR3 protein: CASSLGIGPQPQHF
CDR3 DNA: TGTGCCAGCAGCCTCGGTATCGGGCCTCAGCCCCAGCATTTT

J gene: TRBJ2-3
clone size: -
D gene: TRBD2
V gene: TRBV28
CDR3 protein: CASGGLAGEGTDTQYF
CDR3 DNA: TGTGCCAGCGGGGGACTAGCGGGAGAAGGCACAGATACGCAGTATTTT

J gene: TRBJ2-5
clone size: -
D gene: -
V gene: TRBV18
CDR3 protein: CASSPRWQSSQETQYF
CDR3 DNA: TGTGCCAGCTCACCTAGGTGGCAGTCTTCACAAGAGACCCAGTACTTC

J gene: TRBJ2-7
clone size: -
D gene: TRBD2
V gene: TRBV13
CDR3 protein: CASSISPGTSGRAFYEQYF
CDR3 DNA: TGTGCCAGCAGCATCTCTCCCGGGACTAGCGGGAGGGCCTTCTACGAGCAGTACTTC

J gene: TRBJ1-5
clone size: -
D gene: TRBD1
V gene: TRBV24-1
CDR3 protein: CATSDLLGDRDRGRSDQPQHF
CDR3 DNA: TGTGCCACCAGTGATTTGCTGGGGGACCGGGACAGGGGGCGCAGTGATCAGCCCCAGCATTTT

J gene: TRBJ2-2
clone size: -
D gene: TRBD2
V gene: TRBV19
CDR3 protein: CASSDLAGGGGELFF
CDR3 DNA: TGTGCCAGTTCCGATTTAGCGGGAGGAGGCGGGGAGCTGTTTTTT

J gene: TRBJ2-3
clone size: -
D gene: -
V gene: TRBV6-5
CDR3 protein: CASGTPSTDTQYF
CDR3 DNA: TGTGCCAGCGGGACCCCAAGCACAGATACGCAGTATTTT

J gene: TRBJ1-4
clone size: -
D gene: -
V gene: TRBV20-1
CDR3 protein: CSASNRRINEKLFF
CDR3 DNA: TGCAGTGCTAGTAACCGACGAATTAATGAAAAACTGTTTTTT

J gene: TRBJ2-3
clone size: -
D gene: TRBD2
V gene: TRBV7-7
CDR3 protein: CASSLGAGGRTDTQYF
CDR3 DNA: TGTGCTAGCAGCTTAGGGGCTGGCGGGAGGACAGATACGCAGTATTTT

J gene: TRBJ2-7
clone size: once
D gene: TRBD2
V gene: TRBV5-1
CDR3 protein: CASSLAPSGSSYEQYF
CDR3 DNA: TGCGCCAGCAGCTTGGCCCCTAGCGGGAGTTCTTACGAGCAGTACTTC

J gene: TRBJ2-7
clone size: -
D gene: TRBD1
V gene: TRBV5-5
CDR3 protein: CASSIDRGQYEQYF
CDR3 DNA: TGTGCCAGCAGCATTGACAGGGGGCAATACGAGCAGTACTTC

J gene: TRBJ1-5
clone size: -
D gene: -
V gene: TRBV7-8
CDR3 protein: CASSQTGVDQPQHF
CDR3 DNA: TGTGCCAGCAGCCAAACCGGGGTCGATCAGCCCCAGCATTTT

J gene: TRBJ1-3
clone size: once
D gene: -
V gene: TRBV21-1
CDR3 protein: CASSKGSGGSGNTIYF
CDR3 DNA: TGTGCCAGCAGCAAAGGGTCAGGGGGTTCTGGAAACACCATATATTTT

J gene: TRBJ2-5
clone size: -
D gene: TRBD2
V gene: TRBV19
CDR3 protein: CASSALRTSGKETQYF
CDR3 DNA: TGTGCCAGTAGTGCACTTCGGACTAGCGGTAAAGAGACCCAGTACTTC

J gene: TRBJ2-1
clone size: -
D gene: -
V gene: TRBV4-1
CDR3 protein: CASSQVGLPRSYNEQFF
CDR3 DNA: TGCGCCAGCAGCCAAGTCGGACTACCCCGCTCCTACAATGAGCAGTTCTTC

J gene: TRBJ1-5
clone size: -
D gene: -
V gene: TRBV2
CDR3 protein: CASSAGAHSNQPQHF
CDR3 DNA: TGTGCCAGCAGTGCAGGGGCGCATAGCAATCAGCCCCAGCATTTT

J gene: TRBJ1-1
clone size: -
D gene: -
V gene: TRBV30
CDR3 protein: CAWSKRVNTEAFF
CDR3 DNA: TGTGCCTGGAGCAAGAGGGTGAACACTGAAGCTTTCTTT

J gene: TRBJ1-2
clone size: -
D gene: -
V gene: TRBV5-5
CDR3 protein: CASSLDVGLYGYTF
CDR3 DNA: TGTGCCAGCAGCTTGGACGTTGGACTGTATGGCTACACCTTC

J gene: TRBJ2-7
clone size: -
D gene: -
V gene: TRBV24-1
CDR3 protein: CATSDPGPPYEQYF
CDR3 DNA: TGTGCCACCAGTGATCCCGGACCCCCATACGAGCAGTACTTC

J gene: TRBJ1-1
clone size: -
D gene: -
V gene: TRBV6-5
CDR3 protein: CASTIPGRWNTEAFF
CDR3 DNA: TGTGCCAGCACCATACCGGGACGGTGGAACACTGAAGCTTTCTTT

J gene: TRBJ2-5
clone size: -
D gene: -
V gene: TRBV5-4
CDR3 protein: CASSLVGSLETQYF
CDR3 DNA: TGTGCCAGCAGCTTGGTTGGTAGCTTAGAGACCCAGTACTTC

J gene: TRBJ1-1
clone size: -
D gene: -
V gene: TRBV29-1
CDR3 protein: CSVEGLNTEAFF
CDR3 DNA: TGCAGCGTTGAAGGGTTGAACACTGAAGCTTTCTTT

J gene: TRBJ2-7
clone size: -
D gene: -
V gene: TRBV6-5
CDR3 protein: CAIGASEQYF
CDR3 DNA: TGTGCCATCGGGGCGTCGGAGCAGTACTTC

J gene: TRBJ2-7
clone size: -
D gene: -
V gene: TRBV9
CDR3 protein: CASSLGLGTDNEQYF
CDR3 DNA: TGTGCCAGCAGTCTCGGACTAGGGACAGATAACGAGCAGTACTTC

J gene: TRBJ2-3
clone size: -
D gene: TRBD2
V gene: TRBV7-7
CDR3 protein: CASSAGLAGGADTQYF
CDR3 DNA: TGTGCTAGCAGCGCAGGACTAGCGGGAGGTGCAGATACGCAGTATTTT

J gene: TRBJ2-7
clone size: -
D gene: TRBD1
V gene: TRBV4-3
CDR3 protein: CASSQQVGAGGYEQYF
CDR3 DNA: TGCGCCAGCAGCCAACAAGTGGGAGCAGGGGGCTACGAGCAGTACTTC

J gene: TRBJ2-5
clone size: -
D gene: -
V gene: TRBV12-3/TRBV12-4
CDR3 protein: CASSPGPEPQYF
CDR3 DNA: TGTGCCAGCAGTCCCGGTCCTGAGCCCCAGTACTTC

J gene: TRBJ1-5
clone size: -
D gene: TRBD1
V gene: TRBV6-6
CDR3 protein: CASSFDRGGNQPQHF
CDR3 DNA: TGTGCCAGCAGTTTCGACAGGGGAGGCAATCAGCCCCAGCATTTT